This T cell receptor beta chain was sequenced for a study of cytomegalovirus exposure and HLA in healthy donors. Study-wide points: Other equally common chains were less clonally expanded than HLA-associated TCR beta chains, a later analysis showed. Reports indicated that the classifier achieved high specificity and sensitivity in diagnosing cytomegalovirus status. Some V segments could not be told apart, so they were left out, TRBV6-2 and TRBV6-3 among them.

A multiplex PCR was run with 60 Vbeta primers and 13 Jbeta primers. The assay was immunoSEQ multiplex PCR, and TCRdb's table has in-frame clones only and misses some. The sample shows 130,000 or so clones, approximately 79% of them seen only once. The ends were cut back, 7 bases at V and 5 bases at J, with 18 bases in the middle. CDR1 is SNHLY and CDR2 is FYNNEI in the germline V gene. The CDR3 has 14 residues. A remark on this clone: Its target is unknown.

The V call is TRBV2, the J call TRBJ2-7; D might be TRBD1 (6 bases). The sequence came from a middle-aged man in good health and CMV-seropositive. The sample consisted of PBMCs. CDR3 DNA: TGTGCCAGCAAGGACTTACAGGGACCCCACGAGCAGTACTTC. Its translation is CASKDLQGPHEQYF.